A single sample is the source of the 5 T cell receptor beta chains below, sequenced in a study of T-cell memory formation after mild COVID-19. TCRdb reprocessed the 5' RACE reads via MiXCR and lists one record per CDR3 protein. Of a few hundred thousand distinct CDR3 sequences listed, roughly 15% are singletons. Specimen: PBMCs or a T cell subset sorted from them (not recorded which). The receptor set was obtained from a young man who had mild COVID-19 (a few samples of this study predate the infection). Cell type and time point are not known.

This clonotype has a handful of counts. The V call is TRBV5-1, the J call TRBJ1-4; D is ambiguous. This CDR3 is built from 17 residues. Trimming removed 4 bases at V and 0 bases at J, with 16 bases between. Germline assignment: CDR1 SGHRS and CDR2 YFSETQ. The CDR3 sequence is CASSGYSNTATNEKLFF. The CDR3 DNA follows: TGCGCCAGCAGCGGCTACAGCAATACCGCAACTAATGAAAAACTGTTTTTT. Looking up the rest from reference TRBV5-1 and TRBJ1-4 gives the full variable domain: KAGVTQTPRYLIKTRGQQVTLSCSPISGHRSVSWYQQTPGQGLQFLFEYFSETQRNKGNFPGRFSGRQFSNSRSEMNVSTLELGDSALYLCASSGYSNTATNEKLFFGSGTQLSVL.

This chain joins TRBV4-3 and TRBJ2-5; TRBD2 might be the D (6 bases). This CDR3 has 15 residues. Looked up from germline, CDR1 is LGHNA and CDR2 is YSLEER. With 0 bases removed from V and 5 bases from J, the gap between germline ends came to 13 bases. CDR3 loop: CASSQERRGWETQYF. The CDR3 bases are TGCGCCAGCAGCCAAGAAAGGCGGGGCTGGGAGACCCAGTACTTC.

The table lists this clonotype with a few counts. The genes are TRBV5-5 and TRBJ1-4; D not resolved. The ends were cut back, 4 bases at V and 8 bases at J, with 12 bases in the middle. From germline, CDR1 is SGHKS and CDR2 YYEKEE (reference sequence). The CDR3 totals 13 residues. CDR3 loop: CASSPQNEEKLFF. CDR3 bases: TGTGCCAGCAGCCCCCAGAACGAAGAAAAACTGTTTTTT.

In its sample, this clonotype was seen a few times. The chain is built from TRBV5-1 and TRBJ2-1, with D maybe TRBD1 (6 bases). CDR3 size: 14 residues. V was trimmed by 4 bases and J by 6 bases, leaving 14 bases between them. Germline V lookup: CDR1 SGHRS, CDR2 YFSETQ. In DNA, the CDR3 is TGCGCCAGCAGCCGCCAGGGGACACGCAATGAGCAGTTCTTC. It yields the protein CASSRQGTRNEQFF.

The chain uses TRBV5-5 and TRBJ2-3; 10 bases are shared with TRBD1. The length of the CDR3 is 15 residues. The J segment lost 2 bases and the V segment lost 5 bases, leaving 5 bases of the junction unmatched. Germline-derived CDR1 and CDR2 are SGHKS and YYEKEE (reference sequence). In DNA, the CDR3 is TGTGCCAGCAGTCCGGACAGGGGGAACACAGATACGCAGTATTTT. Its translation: CASSPDRGNTDTQYF.